The rows below give T cell receptor beta chains drawn from one sample of a study of T cells expressing NK-cell markers. From its re-call of the 5' RACE reads, TCRdb lists each CDR3 protein once, without DNA. This sample's table has more than 400,000 distinct CDR3 sequences. Specimen: blood T cells: a sorted CD56 or NKG2C T cell subset, CD4+ or CD8+ T cells, or bulk PBMC T cells (not recorded which). The source is a woman aged 18 to 75 in good health. Both conserved end residues are part of each CDR3.

j_call cdr3_length v_call cdr3_aa
TRBJ2-3 16 TRBV5-4 CASSNSGRGGTDTQYF
TRBJ1-3 14 TRBV6-1 CASNIGVKGNTIYF
TRBJ1-5 16 TRBV6-5 CASSYSNPLLSDLQHF
TRBJ1-5 15 TRBV3-1 CASSQGDSAYQPQHF
TRBJ2-1 13 TRBV4-3 CASSHSGGNEQFF
TRBJ2-3 15 TRBV4-1 CASSQAGTSTDTQYF
TRBJ1-5 14 TRBV12-3/TRBV12-4 CASSRDRVNQPQHF
TRBJ1-1 12 TRBV20-1 CSARAGNTEAFF
TRBJ2-7 17 TRBV20-1 CSARASPWVASSYEQYF
TRBJ2-7 13 TRBV14 CASSLQGVGEQYF
TRBJ2-1 16 TRBV5-5 CASSSRTSGVYNEQFF
TRBJ2-2 15 TRBV28 CASSPRQGGTGELFF
TRBJ2-3 15 TRBV12-3/TRBV12-4 CASSSGTGNTDTQYF
TRBJ2-5 14 TRBV20-1 CSARVGLLQETQYF
TRBJ2-3 16 TRBV5-4 CASSLGLVEFTDTQYF
TRBJ1-5 13 TRBV12-3/TRBV12-4 CASSFTANQPQHF
TRBJ2-1 15 TRBV7-9 CASHFRGGLGNEQFF
TRBJ1-2 16 TRBV3-1 CASSQLMQGELSGYTF
TRBJ1-1 15 TRBV10-3 CAIAAGTAMNTEAFF
TRBJ2-3 15 TRBV15 CATSRGDSFTDTQYF
TRBJ2-7 16 TRBV19 CASSTKTDRGLDEQYF
TRBJ2-1 17 TRBV20-1 CSARDPEREPSYNEQFF
TRBJ2-3 17 TRBV11-3 CASSEDAAGGLPWTQYF
TRBJ2-7 15 TRBV27 CASSYLGTEAYEQYF
TRBJ2-7 11 TRBV12-3/TRBV12-4 CASSSYYEQYF
TRBJ1-1 13 TRBV4-3 CASSQEPRTEAFF
TRBJ1-1 15 TRBV7-6 CASSFVFWGNTEAFF
TRBJ1-3 14 TRBV7-6 CASSLNAPRNTIYF
TRBJ2-7 13 TRBV19 CASSRTVRYEQYF
TRBJ1-1 14 TRBV6-1 CASTPPREITEAFF
TRBJ2-2 12 TRBV3-1 CASSQSPGELFF
TRBJ2-7 15 TRBV15 CATSRDRGGIYEQYF
TRBJ1-6 15 TRBV12-3/TRBV12-4 CASSLDAGKNSPLHF
TRBJ2-3 14 TRBV4-2 CASSQEPGQDTQYF
TRBJ1-5 14 TRBV4-3 CASSLTGDNQPQHF
TRBJ2-5 16 TRBV20-1 CSARDQTSGRHLTQYF
TRBJ2-5 16 TRBV7-2 CASSFGTSGPQETQYF
TRBJ1-3 17 TRBV6-1 CASSQGTGGAHGNTIYF
TRBJ2-2 14 TRBV12-3/TRBV12-4 CASSLSAWTGELFF
TRBJ2-1 16 TRBV7-9 CASSPTGTKSYNEQFF
TRBJ2-2 16 TRBV5-1 CASSAYRGEDTGELFF
TRBJ2-5 14 TRBV5-1 CASSTLADQETQYF
TRBJ2-3 16 TRBV19 CASSISGTKSTDTQYF